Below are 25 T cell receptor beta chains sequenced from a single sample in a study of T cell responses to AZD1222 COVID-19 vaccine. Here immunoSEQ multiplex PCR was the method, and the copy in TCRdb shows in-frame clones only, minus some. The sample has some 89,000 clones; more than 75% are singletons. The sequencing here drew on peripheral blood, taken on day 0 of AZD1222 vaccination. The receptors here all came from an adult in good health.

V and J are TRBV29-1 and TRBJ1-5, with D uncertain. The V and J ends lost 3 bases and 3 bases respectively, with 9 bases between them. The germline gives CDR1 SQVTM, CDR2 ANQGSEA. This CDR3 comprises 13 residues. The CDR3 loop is CSVEAQPNQPQHF. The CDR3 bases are TGCAGCGTTGAGGCACAGCCCAATCAGCCCCAGCATTTT.

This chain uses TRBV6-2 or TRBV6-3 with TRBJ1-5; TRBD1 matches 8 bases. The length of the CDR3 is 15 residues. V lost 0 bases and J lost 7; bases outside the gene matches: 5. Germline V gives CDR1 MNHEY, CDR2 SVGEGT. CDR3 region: CASSYSPDRVQPQHF. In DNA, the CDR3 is TGTGCCAGCAGTTACTCCCCGGACAGGGTCCAGCCCCAGCATTTT.

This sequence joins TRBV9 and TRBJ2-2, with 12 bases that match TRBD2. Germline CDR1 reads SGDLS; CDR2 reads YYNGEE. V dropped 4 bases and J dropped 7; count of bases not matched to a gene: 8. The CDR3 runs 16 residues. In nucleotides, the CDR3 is TGTGCCAGCAGCCCCCCGCTAGCGGGGGGGTTCGGGGAGCTGTTTTTT. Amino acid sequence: CASSPPLAGGFGELFF.

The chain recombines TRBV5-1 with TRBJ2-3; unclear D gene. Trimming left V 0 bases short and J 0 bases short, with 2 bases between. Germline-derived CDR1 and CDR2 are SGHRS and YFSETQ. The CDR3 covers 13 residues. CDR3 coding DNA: TGCGCCAGCAGCTTGGGCAGCACAGATACGCAGTATTTT. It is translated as CASSLGSTDTQYF.

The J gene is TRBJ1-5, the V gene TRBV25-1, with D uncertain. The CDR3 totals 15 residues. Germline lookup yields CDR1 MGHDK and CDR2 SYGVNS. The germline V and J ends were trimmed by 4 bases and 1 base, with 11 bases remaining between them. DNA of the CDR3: TGTGCCAGCAGTGGCCCAGCTGGCAGCAATCAGCCCCAGCATTTT. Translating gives CASSGPAGSNQPQHF.

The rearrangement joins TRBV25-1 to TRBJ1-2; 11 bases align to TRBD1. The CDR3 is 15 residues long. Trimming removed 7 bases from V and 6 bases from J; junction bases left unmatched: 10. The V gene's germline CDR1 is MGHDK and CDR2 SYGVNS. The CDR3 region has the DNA TGTGCCAGCAAATACCGGGACAGGGGGGGGAATGGCTACACCTTC. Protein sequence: CASKYRDRGGNGYTF.

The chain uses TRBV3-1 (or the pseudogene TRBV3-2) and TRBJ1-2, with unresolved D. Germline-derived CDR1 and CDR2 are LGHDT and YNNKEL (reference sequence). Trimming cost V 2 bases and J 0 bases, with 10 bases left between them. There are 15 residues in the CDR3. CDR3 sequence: CASSQRSLANYGYTF. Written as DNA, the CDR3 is TGTGCCAGCAGCCAAAGGTCGCTAGCTAACTATGGCTACACCTTC.

The CDR3 loop is CASSQELGLAGGGTDTQYF. The CDR3 DNA is TGTGCCAGCAGCCAAGAATTGGGACTAGCGGGAGGTGGCACAGATACGCAGTATTTT. This chain uses TRBV3-1 (or the pseudogene TRBV3-2) with TRBJ2-3; 15 positions agree with TRBD2. This CDR3 contains 19 residues. The junction had 5 bases not matched to a gene; V was cut back by 0 bases and J by 1 base. CDR1 is LGHDT and CDR2 is YNNKEL in the germline V gene (reference sequence).

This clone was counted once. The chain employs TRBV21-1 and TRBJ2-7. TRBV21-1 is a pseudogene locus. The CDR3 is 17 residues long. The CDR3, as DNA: TGTGCCAGCAGCTTTAGAGGGGGGCAGGACCTCTCCTACGAGCAGTACTTC. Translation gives CASSFRGGQDLSYEQYF.

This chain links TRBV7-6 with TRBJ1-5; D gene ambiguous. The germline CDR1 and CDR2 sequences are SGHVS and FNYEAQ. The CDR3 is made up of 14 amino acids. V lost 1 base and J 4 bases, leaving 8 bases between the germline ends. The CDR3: CASSLGGGNQPQHF. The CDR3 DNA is TGTGCCAGCAGCTTAGGCGGAGGGAATCAGCCCCAGCATTTT.

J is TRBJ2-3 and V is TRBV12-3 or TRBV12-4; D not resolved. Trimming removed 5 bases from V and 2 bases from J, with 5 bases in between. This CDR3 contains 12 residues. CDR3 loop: CASSPSTDTQYF. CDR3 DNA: TGTGCCAGCAGTCCCTCCACAGATACGCAGTATTTT.

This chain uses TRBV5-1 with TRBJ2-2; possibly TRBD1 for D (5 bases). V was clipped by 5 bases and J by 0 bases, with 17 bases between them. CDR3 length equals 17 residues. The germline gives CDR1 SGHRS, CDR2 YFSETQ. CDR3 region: CASRARKTEPNTGELFF. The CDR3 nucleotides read TGCGCCAGCAGAGCCCGGAAGACAGAGCCGAACACCGGGGAGCTGTTTTTT.

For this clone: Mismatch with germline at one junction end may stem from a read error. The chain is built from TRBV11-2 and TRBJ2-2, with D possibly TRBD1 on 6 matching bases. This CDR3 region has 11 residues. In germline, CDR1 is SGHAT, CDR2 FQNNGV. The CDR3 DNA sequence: TGTGCCAGCAGCCCCAGGGGCCTGGCAATTTTT. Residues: CASSPRGLAIF.

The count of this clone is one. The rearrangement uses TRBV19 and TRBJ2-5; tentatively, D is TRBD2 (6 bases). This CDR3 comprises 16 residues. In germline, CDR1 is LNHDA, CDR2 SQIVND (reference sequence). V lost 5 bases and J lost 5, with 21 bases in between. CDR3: CASSPRRTGVGETQYF. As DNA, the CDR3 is TGTGCCAGTAGTCCCAGGCGTACGGGGGTAGGTGAGACCCAGTACTTC.

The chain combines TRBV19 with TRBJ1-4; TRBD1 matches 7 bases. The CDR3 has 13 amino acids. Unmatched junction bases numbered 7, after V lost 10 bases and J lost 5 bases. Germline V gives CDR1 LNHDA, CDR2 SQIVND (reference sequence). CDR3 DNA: TGTGCCACCTCCGGGACAGCAAATGAAAAACTGTTTTTT. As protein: CATSGTANEKLFF.

The CDR3 loop reads CASSLPTGATSGNTIYF. CDR3 nucleotide sequence: TGCGCCAGCAGCCTCCCGACAGGGGCCACCTCTGGAAACACCATATATTTT. The chain combines TRBV5-1 with TRBJ1-3; 8 bases align to TRBD1. This CDR3 region has 17 residues. Germline CDR1 SGHRS, CDR2 YFSETQ. V lost 4 bases to trimming and J lost 0 bases; unmatched junction nucleotides: 9.

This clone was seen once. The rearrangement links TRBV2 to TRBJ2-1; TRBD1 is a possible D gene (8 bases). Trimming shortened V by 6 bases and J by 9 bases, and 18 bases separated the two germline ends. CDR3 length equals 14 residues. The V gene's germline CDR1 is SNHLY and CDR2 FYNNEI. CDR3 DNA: TGTGCCAGCAGGCGTAACAGGGGGGGCGTTGAGCAGTTCTTC. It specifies CASRRNRGGVEQFF.

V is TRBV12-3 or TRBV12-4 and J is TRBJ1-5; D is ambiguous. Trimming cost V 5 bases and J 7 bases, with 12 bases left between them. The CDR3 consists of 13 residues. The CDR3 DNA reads TGTGCCAGCAGTAAGGAGATGGGGCAGCCCCAGCATTTT. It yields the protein CASSKEMGQPQHF.

The CDR3 DNA reads as TGTGCCAGCAGCTCCTACCAAAACTCTGGAAACACCATATATTTT. Residues: CASSSYQNSGNTIYF. The chain links TRBV7-8 to TRBJ1-3; the D is unclear. The germline V and J ends were trimmed by 4 bases and 0 bases, with 10 bases remaining between them. CDR3 size: 15 residues. CDR1 is SGHVS, CDR2 FQNEAQ, per germline.

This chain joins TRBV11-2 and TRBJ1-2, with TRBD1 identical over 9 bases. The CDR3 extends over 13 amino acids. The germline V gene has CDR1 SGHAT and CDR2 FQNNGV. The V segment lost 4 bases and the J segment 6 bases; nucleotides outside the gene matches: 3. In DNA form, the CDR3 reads TGTGCCAGCAGCTGGGGACAGGGAGATGGCTACACCTTC. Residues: CASSWGQGDGYTF.

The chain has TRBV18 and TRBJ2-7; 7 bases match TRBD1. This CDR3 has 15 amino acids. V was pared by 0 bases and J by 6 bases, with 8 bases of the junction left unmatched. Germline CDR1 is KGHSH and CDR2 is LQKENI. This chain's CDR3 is CASSPPADRLGEQYF. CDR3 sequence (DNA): TGTGCCAGCTCACCACCCGCGGACAGGCTTGGCGAGCAGTACTTC.

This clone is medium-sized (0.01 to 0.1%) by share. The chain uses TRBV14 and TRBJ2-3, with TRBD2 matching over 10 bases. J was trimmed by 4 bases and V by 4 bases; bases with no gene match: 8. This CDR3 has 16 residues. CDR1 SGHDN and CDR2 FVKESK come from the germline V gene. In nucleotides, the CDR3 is TGTGCCAGCAGCCCCTGGGCTAGCGGGGGATCAGATACGCAGTATTTT. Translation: CASSPWASGGSDTQYF.

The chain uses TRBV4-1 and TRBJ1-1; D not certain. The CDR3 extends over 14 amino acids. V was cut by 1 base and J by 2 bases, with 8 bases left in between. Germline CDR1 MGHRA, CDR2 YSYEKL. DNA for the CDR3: TGCGCCAGCAGCCAAGTTTTAGGTAACACTGAAGCTTTCTTT. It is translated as CASSQVLGNTEAFF.

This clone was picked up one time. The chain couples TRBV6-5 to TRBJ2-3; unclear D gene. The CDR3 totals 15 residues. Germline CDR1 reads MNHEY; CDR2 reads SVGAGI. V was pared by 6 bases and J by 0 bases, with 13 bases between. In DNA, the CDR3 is TGTGCCAGCAGACTAATAGGGCCAAGCACAGATACGCAGTATTTT. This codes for CASRLIGPSTDTQYF.

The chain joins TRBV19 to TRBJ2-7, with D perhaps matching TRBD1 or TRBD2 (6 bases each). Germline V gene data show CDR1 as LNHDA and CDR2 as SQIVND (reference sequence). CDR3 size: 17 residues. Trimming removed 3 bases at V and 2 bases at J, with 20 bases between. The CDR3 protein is CASSIIAGTHTTYEQYF. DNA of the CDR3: TGTGCCAGTAGTATCATCGCGGGGACACATACAACCTACGAGCAGTACTTC. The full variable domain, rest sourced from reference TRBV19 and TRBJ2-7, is DGGITQSPKYLFRKEGQNVTLSCEQNLNHDAMYWYRQDPGQGLRLIYYSQIVNDFQKGDIAEGYSVSREKKESFPLTVTSAQKNPTAFYLCASSIIAGTHTTYEQYFGPGTRLTVT.